The next 14 T cell receptor beta chains were all read from a single sample in a study of blood T cells in healthy people across ages. Alongside a J-beta primer mix, a sample-barcoded 5' primer served in a second PCR lasting about 7 to 11 cycles. TCRdb reprocessed the 5' RACE reads via MiXCR and lists one record per CDR3 protein. The top ten hold 6.5% to 8% of the sample, which has about 1.4 million distinct CDR3 sequences, roughly 64% seen once. The sequencing sample was made of blood. These receptors all come from a man younger than 35 in good health.

This sequence joins TRBV29-1 and TRBJ2-7, with 7 nucleotides matching TRBD1. The junction had 7 bases not matched to a gene; V was cut back by 2 bases and J by 0 bases. Per the germline V gene, CDR1 is SQVTM and CDR2 is ANQGSEA. The CDR3 extends over 15 amino acids. The CDR3 here is CSVEIPDRSSYEQYF. For the CDR3, the DNA is TGCAGCGTTGAAATCCCGGACAGGTCCTCCTACGAGCAGTACTTC.

V gene TRBV27 combines with J gene TRBJ2-7; D is perhaps TRBD2 (5 bases). Per germline, CDR1 MNHEY and CDR2 SMNVEV (reference sequence). This CDR3 region has 14 residues. Trimming shortened V by 5 bases and J by 1 base, and 12 bases separated the two germline ends. CDR3 nucleotides: TGTGCCAGCAGTGAGAGAGGGAAGTCCTACGAGCAGTACTTC. This encodes CASSERGKSYEQYF.

The chain carries TRBV11-2 and TRBJ2-7; 7 bases map to TRBD1. Germline V lookup: CDR1 SGHAT, CDR2 FQNNGV. This CDR3 is 15 amino acids long. V lost 7 bases and J lost 0; bases outside the gene matches: 9. In nucleotides, the CDR3 is TGTGCCAGCAACTCTAACAGGGGTCTCTCCTACGAGCAGTACTTC. Residues: CASNSNRGLSYEQYF.

V gene TRBV4-3 combines with J gene TRBJ1-6, with D perhaps matching TRBD1 (6 bases). There are 17 residues in the CDR3. The ends were cut back, 5 bases at V and 8 bases at J, with 22 bases in the middle. CDR1 LGHNA and CDR2 YSLEER come from the germline V gene. CDR3 coding DNA: TGCGCCAGCAGCTTCCGGACGTTCCTAGGGGGAGATTCACCCCTCCACTTT. Protein: CASSFRTFLGGDSPLHF.

V is TRBV6-2 or TRBV6-3 and J is TRBJ2-4; 7 nucleotides line up with TRBD1. The DNA matches TRBJ2-7 better at its end, which makes the J call doubtful. The CDR3 length is 14 residues. Looked up from germline, CDR1 is MNHEY and CDR2 is SVGEGT. The CDR3 sequence is CASSYQTGTYEQYF. CDR3 DNA sequence: TGTGCCAGCAGTTACCAGACAGGGACCTACGAGCAGTACTTC.

The V and J genes are TRBV6-4 and TRBJ1-5; TRBD1 might be the D (5 bases). V was clipped by 6 bases and J by 3 bases, with 15 bases between them. Germline V lookup: CDR1 MRHNA, CDR2 SNTAGT. There are 15 residues in the CDR3. The CDR3 reads CASRGFGALNQPQHF. Written as DNA, the CDR3 is TGTGCCAGCAGAGGTTTCGGGGCCCTCAATCAGCCCCAGCATTTT.

The chain uses TRBV20-1 and TRBJ2-5; 7 nucleotides line up with TRBD1. With 3 bases clipped from V and 3 bases from J, the junction kept 4 bases outside the gene matches. Germline V CDR1 and CDR2: DFQATT, SNEGSKA (reference sequence). This CDR3 contains 13 residues. CDR3 in DNA: TGCAGTGCTAGGACAGGGTACGAAGAGACCCAGTACTTC. It translates to CSARTGYEETQYF.

The chain uses TRBV6-2 or TRBV6-3 and TRBJ2-1, with 13 bases that match TRBD2. The V gene's germline CDR1 is MNHEY and CDR2 SVGEGT. J gave up 5 bases and V 6 bases, and 10 bases lay outside the gene matches. This CDR3 region has 17 residues. In DNA, the CDR3 is TGTGCCAGCAGCCAGTGCCAACTAGCGGGGGGGGACAATGAGCAGTTCTTC. As protein: CASSQCQLAGGDNEQFF.

The chain has TRBV6-6 and TRBJ1-5; 9 bases line up with TRBD1. V lost 5 bases to trimming and J lost 2 bases; unmatched junction nucleotides: 10. The CDR3 has 17 residues. Per the germline V gene, CDR1 is MNHNY and CDR2 is SVGAGI (reference sequence). CDR3 sequence reads: CASSPQGAGVRNQPQHF. CDR3 nucleotides: TGTGCCAGCAGTCCACAGGGGGCGGGTGTCCGCAATCAGCCCCAGCATTTT.

This clonotype was counted between two and nine times. V usage is TRBV25-1 and J usage is TRBJ2-7; D is possibly TRBD2 (7 bases). Germline CDR1 is MGHDK and CDR2 is SYGVNS. This CDR3 is 13 amino acids long. V lost 6 bases to trimming and J lost 5 bases, with 14 bases between them. The CDR3 spells CASRQRGGDEQYF. The CDR3 DNA sequence: TGTGCCAGCAGACAACGCGGGGGCGACGAGCAGTACTTC.

The chain links TRBV29-1 to TRBJ2-1; tentative D call: TRBD2 (6 bases). Trimming removed 4 bases at V and 6 bases at J, with 13 bases between. This CDR3 is built from 13 residues. Germline V gene sequence: CDR1 SQVTM, CDR2 ANQGSEA. The CDR3 region is CSVGLAAGNEQFF. The CDR3 nucleotides read TGCAGCGTTGGGTTAGCGGCTGGCAATGAGCAGTTCTTC.

The chain links TRBV11-2 to TRBJ2-1, with 7 bases aligning to TRBD1. The germline gives CDR1 SGHAT, CDR2 FQNNGV. V shed 6 bases and J 10 bases; nucleotides not matched to a gene: 21. The CDR3 spans 17 residues. The CDR3 loop is CASSPPLRHSLRGEQFF. CDR3 bases: TGTGCCAGCAGTCCTCCTTTGCGGCATTCCCTCAGGGGGGAGCAGTTCTTC. The full variable domain, with the rest looked up from reference TRBV11-2 and TRBJ2-1, is EAGVAQSPRYKIIEKRQSVAFWCNPISGHATLYWYQQILGQGPKLLIQFQNNGVVDDSQLPKDRFSAERLKGVDSTLKIQPAKLEDSAVYLCASSPPLRHSLRGEQFFGPGTRLTVL.

The table lists this clonotype with a few counts. The chain links TRBV12-3 or TRBV12-4 to TRBJ2-5, with D possibly being TRBD1 (5 bases). The V gene lost 7 bases and the J gene lost 5 bases, with 11 bases spanning the gap. The CDR3 spans 12 residues. The CDR3 sequence: CASTATAETQYF. The CDR3 nucleotides read TGTGCCAGCACCGCGACAGCTGAGACCCAGTACTTC.

The V call is TRBV6-2 or TRBV6-3, the J call TRBJ2-5, with TRBD1 matching 8 bases. The end of the DNA aligns better with TRBJ2-7, so the J call may be wrong. CDR1 is MNHEY and CDR2 is SVGEGT in the germline V gene. The length of the CDR3 is 13 residues. The CDR3 DNA sequence: TGTGCCAGCCGGTCTACAGGGGGTCCCGAGCAGTACTTC. It specifies CASRSTGGPEQYF.